A selection of T cell receptor beta chains follows, all from one sample in a study of CD8 T cells in ankylosing spondylitis. TCRdb independently ran MiXCR on the 5' RACE reads; one entry per CDR3 protein. The sample gives just under 550,000 distinct CDR3 sequences, 10% to 15% of which show up once; over 6.5% is in the top ten. Sequenced input: blood, either unsorted or a sorted T cell fraction (not recorded which). The receptors were sampled from a male donor with ankylosing spondylitis. CDR3s include the opening cysteine and the closing phenylalanine or tryptophan. Each record gives: CDR3 DNA, CDR3 protein, V gene, clone size, D gene, J gene. D genes are given only for firm matches. Only part of the rows carry a size: once, few, many, or a class if the clone is expanded.

CDR3nt: TGTGCCACCAGTGATCCTGGACAGGGTGTTGAAAAACTGTTTTTT
CDR3aa: CATSDPGQGVEKLFF
v_gene: TRBV24-1
abundance: few
d_gene: TRBD1
j_gene: TRBJ1-4

CDR3nt: TGTGCCAGCACGACCCAGGGGATGAACTATGGCTACACCTTC
CDR3aa: CASTTQGMNYGYTF
v_gene: TRBV12-3/TRBV12-4
abundance: .
d_gene: .
j_gene: TRBJ1-2

CDR3nt: TGTGCCAGCAGTTCCCCATACTCCTACAATGAGCAGTTCTTC
CDR3aa: CASSSPYSYNEQFF
v_gene: TRBV12-3/TRBV12-4
abundance: few
d_gene: .
j_gene: TRBJ2-1

CDR3nt: TGCAGTGCAATTTGGGGTTCAAGCAATCAGCCCCAGCATTTT
CDR3aa: CSAIWGSSNQPQHF
v_gene: TRBV20-1
abundance: few
d_gene: .
j_gene: TRBJ1-5

CDR3nt: TGCAGTGCTTCGCAGGGACAATACAATCAGCCCCAGCATTTT
CDR3aa: CSASQGQYNQPQHF
v_gene: TRBV20-1
abundance: many
d_gene: .
j_gene: TRBJ1-5

CDR3nt: TGCGCCAGCAGCTTGGTTTCATCCCGGGGCACTGAAGCTTTCTTT
CDR3aa: CASSLVSSRGTEAFF
v_gene: TRBV5-1
abundance: .
d_gene: .
j_gene: TRBJ1-1

CDR3nt: TGTGCCAGCAGTTACTCAACAGGGGGAGAGACCCAGTACTTC
CDR3aa: CASSYSTGGETQYF
v_gene: TRBV6-5
abundance: .
d_gene: TRBD1
j_gene: TRBJ2-5

CDR3nt: TGCGCCAGCAGCCAAGATGACAGGGGCACAGATACGCAGTATTTT
CDR3aa: CASSQDDRGTDTQYF
v_gene: TRBV4-1
abundance: many
d_gene: TRBD1
j_gene: TRBJ2-3

CDR3nt: TGTGCCATCAGTGAGCCCCAAGGGACAGCTAACTATGGCTACACCTTC
CDR3aa: CAISEPQGTANYGYTF
v_gene: TRBV10-3
abundance: few
d_gene: TRBD1
j_gene: TRBJ1-2

CDR3nt: TGTGCCAGCCAGCGGGAGGTGGGGAATGAGCAGTTCTTC
CDR3aa: CASQREVGNEQFF
v_gene: TRBV2
abundance: .
d_gene: TRBD2
j_gene: TRBJ2-1

CDR3nt: TGTGCCAGCAGTGTACGTATTCCTAGGGGGGACAATCAGCCCCAGCATTTT
CDR3aa: CASSVRIPRGDNQPQHF
v_gene: TRBV27
abundance: few
d_gene: .
j_gene: TRBJ1-5

CDR3nt: TGTGCCAGCAGCCCCCCTATGAACACCGGGGAGCTGTTTTTT
CDR3aa: CASSPPMNTGELFF
v_gene: TRBV5-5
abundance: many
d_gene: .
j_gene: TRBJ2-2

CDR3nt: TGTGCCAGCAGCCCCACATCCAAAAACATTCAGTACTTC
CDR3aa: CASSPTSKNIQYF
v_gene: TRBV11-2
abundance: many
d_gene: .
j_gene: TRBJ2-4

CDR3nt: TGTGCCAGCAGCTTTGGGCGGGAGGCCCCACAGTACTTC
CDR3aa: CASSFGREAPQYF
v_gene: TRBV7-9
abundance: few
d_gene: TRBD2
j_gene: TRBJ2-5

CDR3nt: TGTGCCACCAGTGACCACAGGGGAGGCACAGATACGCAGTATTTT
CDR3aa: CATSDHRGGTDTQYF
v_gene: TRBV24-1
abundance: many
d_gene: TRBD1
j_gene: TRBJ2-3

CDR3nt: TGCAGTGCTGACCCTGGCTCCTACAATGAGCAGTTCTTC
CDR3aa: CSADPGSYNEQFF
v_gene: TRBV20-1
abundance: .
d_gene: .
j_gene: TRBJ2-1

CDR3nt: TGTGCCAGCAGCTTAGGTTTATTGAGCGACCAAGAGACCCAGTACTTC
CDR3aa: CASSLGLLSDQETQYF
v_gene: TRBV7-9
abundance: few
d_gene: .
j_gene: TRBJ2-5

CDR3nt: TGCAGTGCTAGGGGGAGCGGGAGGGCCGGAATCACAGATACGCAGTATTTT
CDR3aa: CSARGSGRAGITDTQYF
v_gene: TRBV20-1
abundance: .
d_gene: TRBD2
j_gene: TRBJ2-3

CDR3nt: TGTGCCAGCAGCACCCACAGGGGACTAGCGGGAGCTAGGTCCTACGAGCAGTACTTC
CDR3aa: CASSTHRGLAGARSYEQYF
v_gene: TRBV11-1
abundance: few
d_gene: TRBD2
j_gene: TRBJ2-7

CDR3nt: TGTGCCAGCAGCCAAGATACAGATCCCAATCAGCCCCAGCATTTT
CDR3aa: CASSQDTDPNQPQHF
v_gene: TRBV4-2
abundance: few
d_gene: .
j_gene: TRBJ1-5

CDR3nt: TGCAGTGCTAGAGACCCTAGCGGGGTCACAGATACGCAGTATTTT
CDR3aa: CSARDPSGVTDTQYF
v_gene: TRBV20-1
abundance: many
d_gene: TRBD2
j_gene: TRBJ2-3